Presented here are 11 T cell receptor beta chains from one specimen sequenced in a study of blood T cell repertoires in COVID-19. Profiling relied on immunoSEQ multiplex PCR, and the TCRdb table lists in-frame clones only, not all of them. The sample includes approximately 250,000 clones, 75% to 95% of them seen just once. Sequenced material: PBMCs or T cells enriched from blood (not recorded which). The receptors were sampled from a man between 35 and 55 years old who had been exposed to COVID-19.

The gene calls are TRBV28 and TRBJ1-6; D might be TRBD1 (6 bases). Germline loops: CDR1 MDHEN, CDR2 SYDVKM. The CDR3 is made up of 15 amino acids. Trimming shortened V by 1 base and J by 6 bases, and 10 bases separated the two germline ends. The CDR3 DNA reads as TGTGCCAGCAGTTTATTAGTAGGGGGTAATTCACCCCTCCACTTT. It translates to CASSLLVGGNSPLHF.

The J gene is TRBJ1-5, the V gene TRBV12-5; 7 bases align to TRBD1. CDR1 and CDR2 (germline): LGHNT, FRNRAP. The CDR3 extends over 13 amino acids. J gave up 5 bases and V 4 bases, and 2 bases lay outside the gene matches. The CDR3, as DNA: TGTGCTAGTGGTTGGGGGACAGATCAGCCCCAGCATTTT. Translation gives CASGWGTDQPQHF.

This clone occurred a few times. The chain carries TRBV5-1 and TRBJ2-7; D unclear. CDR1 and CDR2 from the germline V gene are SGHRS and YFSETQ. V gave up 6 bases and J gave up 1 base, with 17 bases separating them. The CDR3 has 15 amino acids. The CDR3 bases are TGCGCCAGCACCTGGAACAGCCCTAATTCCTACGAGCAGTACTTC. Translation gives CASTWNSPNSYEQYF. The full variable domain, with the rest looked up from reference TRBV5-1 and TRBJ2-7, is KAGVTQTPRYLIKTRGQQVTLSCSPISGHRSVSWYQQTPGQGLQFLFEYFSETQRNKGNFPGRFSGRQFSNSRSEMNVSTLELGDSALYLCASTWNSPNSYEQYFGPGTRLTVT.

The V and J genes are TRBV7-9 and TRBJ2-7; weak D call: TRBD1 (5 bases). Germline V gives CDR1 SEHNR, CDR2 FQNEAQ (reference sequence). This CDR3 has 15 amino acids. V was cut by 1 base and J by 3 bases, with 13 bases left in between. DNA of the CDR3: TGTGCCAGCAGCTTAGAGGTGTGGGGCAGCTACGAGCAGTACTTC. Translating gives CASSLEVWGSYEQYF.

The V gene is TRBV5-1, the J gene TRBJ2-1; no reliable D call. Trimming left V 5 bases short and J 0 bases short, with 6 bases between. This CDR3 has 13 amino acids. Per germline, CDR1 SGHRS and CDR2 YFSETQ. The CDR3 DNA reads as TGCGCCAGCAGAACTGTCTCCTACAATGAGCAGTTCTTC. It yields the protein CASRTVSYNEQFF.

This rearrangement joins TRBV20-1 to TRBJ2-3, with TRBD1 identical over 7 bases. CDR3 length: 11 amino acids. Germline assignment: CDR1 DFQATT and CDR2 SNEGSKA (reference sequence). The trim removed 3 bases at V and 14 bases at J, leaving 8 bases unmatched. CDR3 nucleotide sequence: TGCAGTGCTAGTAACAGGGGTCGGTCGTATTTT. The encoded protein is CSASNRGRSYF.

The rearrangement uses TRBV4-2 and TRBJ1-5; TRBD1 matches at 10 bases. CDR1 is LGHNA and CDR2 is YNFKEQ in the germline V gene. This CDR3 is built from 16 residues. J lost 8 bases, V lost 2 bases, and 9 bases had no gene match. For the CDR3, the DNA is TGTGCCAGCAGCCAATCCGGGGACAGGGGTTTTGAGCCCCAGCATTTT. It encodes CASSQSGDRGFEPQHF.

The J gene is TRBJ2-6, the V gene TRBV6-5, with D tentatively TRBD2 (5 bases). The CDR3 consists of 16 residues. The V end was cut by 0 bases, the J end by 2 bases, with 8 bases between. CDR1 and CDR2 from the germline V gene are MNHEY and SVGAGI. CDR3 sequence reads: CASSYSLGAGANVLTF. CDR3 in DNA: TGTGCCAGCAGTTACTCCCTCGGGGCTGGGGCCAACGTCCTGACTTTC.

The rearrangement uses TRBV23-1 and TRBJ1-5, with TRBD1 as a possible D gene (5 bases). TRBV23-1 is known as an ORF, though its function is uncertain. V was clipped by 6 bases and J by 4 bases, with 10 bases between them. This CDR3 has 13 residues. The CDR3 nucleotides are TGCGCCAGCAGACAGGTCTTTAATCAGCCCCAGCATTTT. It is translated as CASRQVFNQPQHF.

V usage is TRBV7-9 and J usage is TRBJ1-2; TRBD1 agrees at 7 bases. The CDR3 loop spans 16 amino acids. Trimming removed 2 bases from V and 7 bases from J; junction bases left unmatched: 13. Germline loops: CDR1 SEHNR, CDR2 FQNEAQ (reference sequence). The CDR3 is CASSLTAGGNRGGYTF. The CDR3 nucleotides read TGTGCCAGCAGCTTAACGGCAGGGGGTAATCGGGGTGGCTACACCTTC.

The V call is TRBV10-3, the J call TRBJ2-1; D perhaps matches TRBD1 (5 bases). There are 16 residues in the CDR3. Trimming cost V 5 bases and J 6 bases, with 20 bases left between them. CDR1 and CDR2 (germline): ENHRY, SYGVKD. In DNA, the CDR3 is TGTGCCATCAGTCTTGCACCCTCAGGGATGAGCAATGAGCAGTTCTTC. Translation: CAISLAPSGMSNEQFF.